The source of this TCR beta chain is a study of blood T cell repertoires in COVID-19. Background on the study: Samples taken during acute and convalescent COVID-19 were collected in the United States, Italy and Spain.

The authors' processing: Nucleated cell counts were estimated from reference gene primer amplification. Generated by immunoSEQ multiplex PCR, the TCRdb table keeps only in-frame clones and is missing some. V and J calls plus clone size are reproduced from that table; the DNA served to infer D and trimming. This table holds 200,000 to 250,000 clones, 80% to 90% found once. In germline, CDR1 is SGHTS, CDR2 YDEGEE. The V and J ends lost 4 bases and 6 bases respectively, with 23 bases between them. The length of the CDR3 is 16 residues. The clonotype was recovered from a man aged 40-49 years with acute or convalescent COVID-19. The rearrangement links TRBV5-8 to TRBJ2-7, with a possible D match to TRBD2 (5 bases). Sample: peripheral blood. The CDR3 coding sequence is TGTGCCAGCAGCCCAAAATGGGGAGTTCTACTTGTCGAGCAGTACTTC. This translates into CASSPKWGVLLVEQYF.